Sequencing of this T cell receptor (beta chain) was carried out in a study of a mutant IDH1 vaccine in newly diagnosed glioma. Background on the study: Once 4-6 weeks had passed after radiotherapy alone, vaccination started, or it started with temozolomide cycles. Most patients had radiochemotherapy with temozolomide before enrollment; others had one alone.

Time point indicated: week 23, last vaccination. A single vaccine dose contained 300 ug of mutant IDH1 20-mer peptide, and topical imiquimod was used with it. Donor tumors were new WHO grade 3 or 4 IDH1-mutant, ATRX-lost astrocytomas. The V and J ends lost 1 base and 1 base, in that order; junction bases with no gene match: 10. This CDR3 has 19 residues. CDR1 and CDR2 (germline): MGHRA, YSYEKL. Sequencing used immunoSEQ multiplex PCR; TCRdb keeps in-frame clones, though not all of them. The data show some 42,000 clones, 65% to 80% seen once. General study results and limits: Seemingly, pseudoprogression had no relation to changes in the top peripheral T cell clonotypes.

A note on this clone: Its specificity is unknown.

The chain has TRBV4-1 and TRBJ2-3, with 11 bases aligning to TRBD2. This receptor was taken from a man aged 50 to 59 with glioma. Source: PBMCs, taken from a glioma patient whose treatment included an IDH1 peptide vaccine. The CDR3 DNA reads as TGCGCCAGCAGCCAAGTGGGGGCTCTAGCGGGGGGCGGCACAGATACGCAGTATTTT. Its translation: CASSQVGALAGGGTDTQYF.